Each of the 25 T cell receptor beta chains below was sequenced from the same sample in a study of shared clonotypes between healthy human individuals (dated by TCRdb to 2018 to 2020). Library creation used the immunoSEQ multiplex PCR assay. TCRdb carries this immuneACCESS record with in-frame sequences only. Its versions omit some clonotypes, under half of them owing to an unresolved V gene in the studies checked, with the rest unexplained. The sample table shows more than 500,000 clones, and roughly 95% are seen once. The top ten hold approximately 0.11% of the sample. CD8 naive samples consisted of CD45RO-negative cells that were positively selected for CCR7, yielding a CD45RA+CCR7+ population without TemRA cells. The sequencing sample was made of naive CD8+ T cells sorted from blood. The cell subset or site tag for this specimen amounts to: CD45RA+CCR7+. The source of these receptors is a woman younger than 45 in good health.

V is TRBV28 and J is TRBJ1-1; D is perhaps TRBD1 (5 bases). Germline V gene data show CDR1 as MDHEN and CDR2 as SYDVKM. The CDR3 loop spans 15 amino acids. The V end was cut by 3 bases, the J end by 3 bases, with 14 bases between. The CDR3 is CASSFEGYGDTEAFF. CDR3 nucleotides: TGTGCCAGCAGTTTTGAGGGGTATGGTGACACTGAAGCTTTCTTT.

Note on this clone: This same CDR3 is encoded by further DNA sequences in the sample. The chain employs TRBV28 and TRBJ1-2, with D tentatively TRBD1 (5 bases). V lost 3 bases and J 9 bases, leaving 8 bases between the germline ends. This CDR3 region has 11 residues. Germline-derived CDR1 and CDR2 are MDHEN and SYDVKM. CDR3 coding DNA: TGTGCCAGCAGTTTCGGGGGTAGCTACACCTTC. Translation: CASSFGGSYTF.

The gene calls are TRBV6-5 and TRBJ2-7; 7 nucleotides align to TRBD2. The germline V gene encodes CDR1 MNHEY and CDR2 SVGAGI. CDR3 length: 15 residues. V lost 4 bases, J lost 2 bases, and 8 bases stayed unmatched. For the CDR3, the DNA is TGTGCCAGCAGTTGGGGTCAGGCGGGAGCCTACGAGCAGTACTTC. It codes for CASSWGQAGAYEQYF.

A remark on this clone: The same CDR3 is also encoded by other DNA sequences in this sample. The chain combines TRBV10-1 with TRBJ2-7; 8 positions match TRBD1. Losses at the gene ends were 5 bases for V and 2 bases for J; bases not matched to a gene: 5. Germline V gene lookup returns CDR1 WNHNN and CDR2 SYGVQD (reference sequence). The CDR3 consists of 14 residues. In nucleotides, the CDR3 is TGCGCCAGCAGTCCCGGGACAGGAGCCTACGAGCAGTACTTC. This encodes CASSPGTGAYEQYF.

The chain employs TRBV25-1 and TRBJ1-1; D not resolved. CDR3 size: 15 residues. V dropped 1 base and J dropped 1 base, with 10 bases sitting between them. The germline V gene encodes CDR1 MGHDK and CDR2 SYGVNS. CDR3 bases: TGTGCCAGCAGTGAATTTGGGAAGAGGAACACTGAAGCTTTCTTT. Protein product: CASSEFGKRNTEAFF.

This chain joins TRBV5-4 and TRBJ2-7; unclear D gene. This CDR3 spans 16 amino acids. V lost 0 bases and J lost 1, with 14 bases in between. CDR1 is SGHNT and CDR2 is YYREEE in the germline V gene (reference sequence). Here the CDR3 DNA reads TGTGCCAGCAGCTTGGGTCCCCTAAAAAAATCCTACGAGCAGTACTTC. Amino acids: CASSLGPLKKSYEQYF.

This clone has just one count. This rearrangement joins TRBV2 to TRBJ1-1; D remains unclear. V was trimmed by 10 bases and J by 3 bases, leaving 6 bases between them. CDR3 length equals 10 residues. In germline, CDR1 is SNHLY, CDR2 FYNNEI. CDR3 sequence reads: CANSHTEAFF. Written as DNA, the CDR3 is TGTGCCAATAGCCACACTGAAGCTTTCTTT.

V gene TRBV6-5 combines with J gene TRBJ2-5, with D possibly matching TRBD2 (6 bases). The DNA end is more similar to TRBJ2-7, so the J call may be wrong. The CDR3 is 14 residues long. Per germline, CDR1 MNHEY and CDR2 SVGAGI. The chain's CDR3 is CASSSRERSGEQYF. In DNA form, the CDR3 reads TGTGCCAGCAGTTCTCGGGAGCGGTCTGGCGAGCAGTACTTC.

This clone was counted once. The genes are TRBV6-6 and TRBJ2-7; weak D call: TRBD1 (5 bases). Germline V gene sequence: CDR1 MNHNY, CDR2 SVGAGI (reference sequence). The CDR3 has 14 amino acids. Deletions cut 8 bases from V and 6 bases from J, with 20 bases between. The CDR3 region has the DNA TGTGCCAGCGGTTGGACATCGAGTACGGCCGAGCAGTACTTC. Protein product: CASGWTSSTAEQYF.

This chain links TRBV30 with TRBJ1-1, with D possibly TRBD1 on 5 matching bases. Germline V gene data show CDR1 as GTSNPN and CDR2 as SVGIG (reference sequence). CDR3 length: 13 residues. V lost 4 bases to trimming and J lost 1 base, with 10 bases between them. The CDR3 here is CAWTATGNTEAFF. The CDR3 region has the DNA TGTGCCTGGACAGCAACAGGGAACACTGAAGCTTTCTTT.

In nucleotides, the CDR3 is TGTGCCAGCAGATCAGGGTGGCCCTACGAGCAGTACTTC. As protein: CASRSGWPYEQYF. The genes are TRBV28 and TRBJ2-7, with a tentative D call TRBD1 (5 bases). Germline V gives CDR1 MDHEN, CDR2 SYDVKM. The CDR3 consists of 13 residues. The V gene lost 6 bases and the J gene lost 2 bases, with 11 bases spanning the gap.

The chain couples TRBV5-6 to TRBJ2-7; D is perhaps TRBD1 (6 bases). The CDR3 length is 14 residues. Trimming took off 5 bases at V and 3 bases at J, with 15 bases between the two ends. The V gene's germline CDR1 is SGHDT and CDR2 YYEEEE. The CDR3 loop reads CASSWGQGIYEQYF. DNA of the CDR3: TGTGCCAGCAGTTGGGGGCAGGGGATCTACGAGCAGTACTTC.

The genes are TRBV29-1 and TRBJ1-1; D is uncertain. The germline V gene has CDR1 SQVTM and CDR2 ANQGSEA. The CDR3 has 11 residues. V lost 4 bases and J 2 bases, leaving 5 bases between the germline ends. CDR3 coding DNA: TGCAGCGTTGGGGCAAACACTGAAGCTTTCTTT. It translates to CSVGANTEAFF. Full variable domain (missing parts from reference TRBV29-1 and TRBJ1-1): SAVISQKPSRDICQRGTSLTIQCQVDSQVTMMFWYRQQPGQSLTLIATANQGSEATYESGFVIDKFPISRPNLTFSTLTVSNMSPEDSSIYLCSVGANTEAFFGQGTRLTVV.

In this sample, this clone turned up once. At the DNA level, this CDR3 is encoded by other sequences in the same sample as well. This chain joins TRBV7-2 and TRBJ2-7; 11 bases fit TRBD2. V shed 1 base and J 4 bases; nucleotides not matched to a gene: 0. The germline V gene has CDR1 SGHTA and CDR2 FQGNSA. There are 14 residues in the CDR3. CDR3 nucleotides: TGTGCCAGCAGCTTAGGACTAGCGGGATACGAGCAGTACTTC. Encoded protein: CASSLGLAGYEQYF.

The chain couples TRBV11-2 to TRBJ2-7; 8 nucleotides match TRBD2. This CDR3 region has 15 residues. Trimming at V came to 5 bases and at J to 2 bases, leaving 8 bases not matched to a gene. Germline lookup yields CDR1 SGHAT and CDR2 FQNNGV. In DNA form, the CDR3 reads TGTGCCAGCAGCGATAGCGGGGATCCCGCCTACGAGCAGTACTTC. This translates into CASSDSGDPAYEQYF.

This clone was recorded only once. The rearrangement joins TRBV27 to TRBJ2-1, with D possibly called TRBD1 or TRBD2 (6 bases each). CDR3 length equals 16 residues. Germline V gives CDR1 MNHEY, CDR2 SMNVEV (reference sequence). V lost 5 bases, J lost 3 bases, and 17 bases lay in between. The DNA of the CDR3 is TGTGCCAGCAGTCCGTCTTCAGGGGAGGTCTACAATGAGCAGTTCTTC. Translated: CASSPSSGEVYNEQFF.

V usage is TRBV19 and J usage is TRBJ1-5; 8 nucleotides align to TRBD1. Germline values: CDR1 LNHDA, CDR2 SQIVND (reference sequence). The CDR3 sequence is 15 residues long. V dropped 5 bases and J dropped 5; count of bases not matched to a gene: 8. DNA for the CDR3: TGTGCCAGTAGTGCGGGACAGGCCCATCATCAGCCCCAGCATTTT. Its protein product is CASSAGQAHHQPQHF.

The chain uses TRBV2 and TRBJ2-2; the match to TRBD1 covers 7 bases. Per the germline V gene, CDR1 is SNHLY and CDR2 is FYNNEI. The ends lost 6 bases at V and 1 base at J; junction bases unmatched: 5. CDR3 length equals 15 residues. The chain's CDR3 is CASRPTGLNTGELFF. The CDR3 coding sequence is TGTGCCAGCAGACCGACAGGGTTGAACACCGGGGAGCTGTTTTTT.

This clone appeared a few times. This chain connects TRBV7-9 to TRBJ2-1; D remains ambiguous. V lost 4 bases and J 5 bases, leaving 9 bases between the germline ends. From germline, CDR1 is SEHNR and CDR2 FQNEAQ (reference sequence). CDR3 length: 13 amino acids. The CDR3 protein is CASSSTKDNEQFF. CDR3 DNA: TGTGCCAGCAGCTCCACGAAGGACAATGAGCAGTTCTTC.

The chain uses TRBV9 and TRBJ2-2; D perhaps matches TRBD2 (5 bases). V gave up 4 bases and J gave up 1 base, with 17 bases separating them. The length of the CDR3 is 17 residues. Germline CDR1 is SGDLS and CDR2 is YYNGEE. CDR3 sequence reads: CASSTPRGLENTGELFF. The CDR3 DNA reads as TGTGCCAGCAGCACCCCCCGGGGTCTGGAGAACACCGGGGAGCTGTTTTTT.

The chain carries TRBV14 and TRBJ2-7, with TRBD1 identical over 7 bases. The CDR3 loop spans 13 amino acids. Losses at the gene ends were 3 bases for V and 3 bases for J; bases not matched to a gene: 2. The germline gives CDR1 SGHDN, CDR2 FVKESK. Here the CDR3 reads CASSQGTVYEQYF. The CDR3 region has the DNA TGTGCCAGCAGCCAGGGGACAGTCTACGAGCAGTACTTC.

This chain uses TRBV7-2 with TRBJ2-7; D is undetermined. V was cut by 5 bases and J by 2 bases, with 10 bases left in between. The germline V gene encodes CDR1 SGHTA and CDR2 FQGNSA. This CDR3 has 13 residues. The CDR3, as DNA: TGTGCCAGCAGCCTCTACGCCCCCTACGAGCAGTACTTC. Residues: CASSLYAPYEQYF.

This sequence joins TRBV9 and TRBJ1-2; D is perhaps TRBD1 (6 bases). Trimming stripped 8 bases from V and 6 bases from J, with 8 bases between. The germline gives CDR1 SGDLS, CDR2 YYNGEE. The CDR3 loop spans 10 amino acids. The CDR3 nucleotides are TGTGCCAGTGGGGGCCATGGCTACACCTTC. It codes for CASGGHGYTF.

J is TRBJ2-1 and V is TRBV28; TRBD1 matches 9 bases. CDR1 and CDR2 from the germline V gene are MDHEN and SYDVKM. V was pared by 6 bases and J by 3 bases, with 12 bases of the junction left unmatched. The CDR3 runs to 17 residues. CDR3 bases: TGTGCCAGCAGAGAAGGACAGGGGCCGACCTTCTACAATGAGCAGTTCTTC. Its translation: CASREGQGPTFYNEQFF.

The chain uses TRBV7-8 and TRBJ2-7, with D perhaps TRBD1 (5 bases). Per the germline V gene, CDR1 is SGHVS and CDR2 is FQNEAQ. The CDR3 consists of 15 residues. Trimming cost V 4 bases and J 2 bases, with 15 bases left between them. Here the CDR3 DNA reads TGTGCCAGCAGCTACCCCGTTAAGGGGACCTACGAGCAGTACTTC. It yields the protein CASSYPVKGTYEQYF.